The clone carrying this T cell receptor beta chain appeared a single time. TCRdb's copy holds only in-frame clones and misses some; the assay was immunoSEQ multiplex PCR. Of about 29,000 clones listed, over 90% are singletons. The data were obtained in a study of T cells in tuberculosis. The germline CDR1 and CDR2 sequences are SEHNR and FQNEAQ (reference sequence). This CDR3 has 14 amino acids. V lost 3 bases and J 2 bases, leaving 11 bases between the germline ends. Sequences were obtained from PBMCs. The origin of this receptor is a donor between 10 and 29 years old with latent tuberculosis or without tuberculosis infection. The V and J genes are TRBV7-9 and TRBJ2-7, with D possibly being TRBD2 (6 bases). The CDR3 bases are TGTGCCAGCAGCTTGGAAGGCGGGACCTACGAGCAGTACTTC. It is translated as CASSLEGGTYEQYF.